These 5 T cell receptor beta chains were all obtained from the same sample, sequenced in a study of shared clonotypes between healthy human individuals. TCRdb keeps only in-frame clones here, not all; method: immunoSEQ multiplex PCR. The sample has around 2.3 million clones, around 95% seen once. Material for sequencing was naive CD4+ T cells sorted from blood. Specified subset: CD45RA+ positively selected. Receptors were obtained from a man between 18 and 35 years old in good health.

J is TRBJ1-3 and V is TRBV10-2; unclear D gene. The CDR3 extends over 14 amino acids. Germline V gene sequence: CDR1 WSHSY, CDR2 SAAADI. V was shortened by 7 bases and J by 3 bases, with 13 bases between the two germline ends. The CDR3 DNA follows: TGCGCCAGCAAGTCCCGGGGAGGTGGAAACACCATATATTTT. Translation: CASKSRGGGNTIYF.

The CDR3 reads CASILRDPLFNEQFF. CDR3 nucleotides: TGTGCCAGCATTCTCCGGGATCCGCTATTCAATGAGCAGTTCTTC. The chain couples TRBV6-1 to TRBJ2-1, with a possible D match to TRBD2 (5 bases). This CDR3 comprises 15 residues. The V and J ends lost 7 bases and 6 bases respectively, with 19 bases between them. Germline assignment: CDR1 MNHNS and CDR2 SASEGT.

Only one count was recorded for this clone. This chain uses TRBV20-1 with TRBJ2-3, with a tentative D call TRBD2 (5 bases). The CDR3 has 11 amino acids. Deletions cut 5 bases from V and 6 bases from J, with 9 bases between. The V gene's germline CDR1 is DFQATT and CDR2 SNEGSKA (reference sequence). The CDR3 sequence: CSAFLADTQYF. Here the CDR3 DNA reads TGCAGTGCTTTTCTAGCTGATACGCAGTATTTT.

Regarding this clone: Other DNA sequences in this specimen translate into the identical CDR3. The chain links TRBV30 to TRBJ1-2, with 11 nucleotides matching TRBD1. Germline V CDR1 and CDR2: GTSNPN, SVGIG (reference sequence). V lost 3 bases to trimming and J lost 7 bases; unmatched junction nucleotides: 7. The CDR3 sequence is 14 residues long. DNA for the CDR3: TGTGCCTGGAGGCAAGGACAGGGGGCGTTTGGCTACACCTTC. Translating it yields CAWRQGQGAFGYTF.

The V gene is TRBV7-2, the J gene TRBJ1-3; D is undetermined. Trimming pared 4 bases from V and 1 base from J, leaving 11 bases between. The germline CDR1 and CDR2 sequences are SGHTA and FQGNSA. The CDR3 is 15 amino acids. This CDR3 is CASSSQVGSGNTIYF. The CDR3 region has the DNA TGTGCCAGCAGCTCCCAGGTCGGGTCTGGAAACACCATATATTTT.